A selection of T cell receptor beta chains follows, all from one sample in a study of T-cell memory formation after mild COVID-19. TCRdb ran MiXCR on the 5' RACE reads and lists one entry per CDR3 protein. The repertoire has about 110,000 distinct CDR3 sequences, around 14% of them found once; the top ten carry around 40%. Sequencing used PBMCs or a T cell subset sorted from them (not recorded which). The receptors here all came from a man in his late teens or twenties who had mild COVID-19 (a few samples of this study predate the infection). Cell type and time point are not known. The CDR3 runs from the conserved cysteine through the conserved F or W. A D gene is named only where the DNA matches it firmly. Not every row has a clone size; where given, it reads once, few, many or a size class.

>.|TRBV20-1|TRBJ1-3|.
CSARDGKGDISLVPIYF
TGCAGTGCTAGAGATGGGAAAGGGGATATCTCCCTCGTTCCCATATATTTT
>.|TRBV6-5|TRBJ2-5|.
CASSYYLRTSMETQYF
TGTGCCAGCAGTTACTACCTGCGGACCTCAATGGAGACCCAGTACTTC
>.|TRBV3-1|TRBJ2-1|.
CASSQADFLGDEQFF
TGTGCCAGCAGCCAAGCTGATTTCCTTGGGGATGAGCAGTTCTTC
>.|TRBV9|TRBJ1-6|.
CASSPEWAYNSPLHF
TGTGCCAGCAGCCCGGAGTGGGCCTATAATTCACCCCTCCACTTT
>TRBD2|TRBV6-5|TRBJ2-5|few
CASSYSASGGTIQETQYF
TGTGCCAGCAGTTACTCGGCTAGCGGGGGGACTATTCAAGAGACCCAGTACTTC
>TRBD2|TRBV7-8|TRBJ2-1|.
CASSSEAGGYNEQFF
TGTGCCAGCAGCTCCGAAGCGGGGGGATACAATGAGCAGTTCTTC
>TRBD1|TRBV15|TRBJ2-7|.
CATSAGGGYSEQYF
TGTGCCACCAGCGCAGGGGGCGGATACTCCGAGCAGTACTTC
>.|TRBV5-4|TRBJ2-5|.
CASSLEAAGETQYF
TGTGCCAGCAGCTTGGAGGCTGCTGGGGAGACCCAGTACTTC
>TRBD1|TRBV7-6|TRBJ2-1|many
CASSLGGQHYNEQFF
TGTGCCAGCAGCTTAGGGGGACAGCACTACAATGAGCAGTTCTTC
>.|TRBV29-1|TRBJ1-1|.
CSVERGTTNAEAFF
TGCAGCGTTGAACGAGGTACCACGAACGCTGAAGCTTTCTTT
>.|TRBV5-1|TRBJ2-1|many
CASSLRGSNEQFF
TGCGCCAGCAGCTTGAGGGGAAGCAATGAGCAGTTCTTC
>TRBD1|TRBV12-3/TRBV12-4|TRBJ2-1|few
CASSSGQGISNEQFF
TGTGCCAGCAGTTCGGGACAGGGAATTTCCAATGAGCAGTTCTTC
>.|TRBV3-1|TRBJ1-1|many
CASSQGFLQPNTEAFF
TGTGCCAGCAGCCAAGGATTCTTACAGCCGAACACTGAAGCTTTCTTT
>.|TRBV18|TRBJ2-1|.
CASSQVSSYNEQFF
TGTGCCAGCTCACAGGTGAGCTCCTACAATGAGCAGTTCTTC
>.|TRBV4-2|TRBJ1-2|many
CASSQEGPALKPDTF
TGTGCCAGCAGCCAAGAAGGCCCGGCCCTCAAGCCGGACACCTTC
>.|TRBV7-3|TRBJ1-5|few
CASSLKGQGFGQPQHF
TGTGCCAGCAGCTTAAAGGGGCAGGGCTTTGGTCAGCCCCAGCATTTT
>TRBD1|TRBV7-8|TRBJ1-6|few
CASSPPRTGASPLHF
TGTGCCAGCAGCCCCCCTAGGACAGGGGCGTCACCCCTCCACTTT
>.|TRBV6-2/TRBV6-3|TRBJ2-1|.
CASSYGRTNEQFF
TGTGCCAGCAGTTACGGACGGACCAATGAGCAGTTCTTC
>.|TRBV20-1|TRBJ2-2|.
CSAREWGGGTGELFF
TGCAGTGCTAGAGAGTGGGGAGGTGGGACCGGGGAGCTGTTTTTT
>TRBD1|TRBV9|TRBJ1-4|many
CASSVEGAQAEKLFF
TGTGCCAGCAGCGTAGAGGGGGCGCAGGCGGAAAAACTGTTTTTT
>.|TRBV4-3|TRBJ1-1|.
CASSQDRVADNILGAFF
TGCGCCAGCAGCCAAGATCGGGTCGCAGATAACATCCTGGGGGCTTTCTTT
>.|TRBV5-1|TRBJ2-2|few
CASSLPGEERTGELFF
TGCGCCAGCAGCTTGCCCGGAGAGGAGCGGACCGGGGAGCTGTTTTTT
>.|TRBV7-9|TRBJ2-1|.
CASSLVLEPVGEQFF
TGTGCCAGCAGCTTAGTATTGGAGCCGGTTGGTGAGCAGTTCTTC
>.|TRBV4-2|TRBJ2-1|.
CASSQDRGHEQFF
TGTGCCAGCAGCCAAGACCGGGGACATGAGCAGTTCTTC
>.|TRBV4-1|TRBJ2-7|.
CASSQGVGGPTYEQYF
TGCGCCAGCAGCCAAGGAGTCGGGGGGCCAACCTACGAGCAGTACTTC
>.|TRBV7-6|TRBJ2-1|few
CASSLAKWADNEQFF
TGTGCCAGCAGCTTAGCGAAGTGGGCGGACAATGAGCAGTTCTTC
>TRBD1|TRBV6-1|TRBJ1-1|.
CASRWDRSGWRTEAFF
TGTGCCAGCAGGTGGGACAGGTCAGGATGGAGGACTGAAGCTTTCTTT
>.|TRBV12-5|TRBJ1-5|.
CASGPPGRPNGNQPQHF
TGTGCTAGTGGCCCGCCGGGACGTCCAAATGGCAATCAGCCCCAGCATTTT
>.|TRBV4-1|TRBJ2-3|.
CASSRRLERTTDTQYF
TGCGCCAGCAGCCGCCGACTAGAGAGAACCACAGATACGCAGTATTTT
>.|TRBV4-2|TRBJ1-3|many
CASSQDRASSGNTIYF
TGTGCCAGCAGCCAAGATCGTGCCTCCTCTGGAAACACCATATATTTT
>.|TRBV7-9|TRBJ2-7|.
CASSLGSGYEQYF
TGTGCCAGCAGCTTAGGTTCAGGCTACGAGCAGTACTTC
>.|TRBV29-1|TRBJ1-1|few
CSVGGGVVTEAFF
TGCAGCGTTGGGGGAGGGGTTGTGACTGAAGCTTTCTTT
>.|TRBV12-3/TRBV12-4|TRBJ1-4|few
CASSARAATNEKLFF
TGTGCCAGCAGTGCGCGGGCCGCAACTAATGAAAAACTGTTTTTT
>.|TRBV12-3/TRBV12-4|TRBJ2-2|.
CASSLEGSVGELFF
TGTGCCAGCAGTTTAGAGGGATCGGTCGGGGAGCTGTTTTTT
>TRBD2|TRBV6-5|TRBJ2-1|many
CASSPSGGIYNEQFF
TGTGCCAGCAGTCCGAGCGGGGGCATCTACAATGAGCAGTTCTTC
>.|TRBV11-2|TRBJ2-2|few
CASSVPGSGELFF
TGTGCCAGCAGCGTACCGGGGAGCGGGGAGCTGTTTTTT
>.|TRBV4-1|TRBJ1-5|.
CASHPSGSNQPQHF
TGCGCCAGCCATCCTAGCGGCAGCAATCAGCCCCAGCATTTT
>.|TRBV10-3|TRBJ2-1|few
CATAEGEQFF
TGTGCCACCGCAGAGGGCGAGCAGTTCTTC